Following are 7 T cell receptor beta chains from one sample sequenced in a study of immunodeficiency (dated by TCRdb to the late 2010s). The paper as a whole reports these results and caveats: Between patients and controls, productive entropy and V-J pairing of CD4+ T cells looked similar.

Libraries came from the immunoSEQ multiplex PCR assay. The table comes from immuneACCESS by way of TCRdb, which keeps in-frame sequences with V and J called. Part of the clones is missing from these tables; in studies checked, under half for an unresolved V gene and the rest for unknown reasons. This sample gives about 2,500 clones in total; around nine tenths of them show up just once. The ten most abundant clones make up approximately 19% of the sample. Their antigens remain unidentified. Source material: CD4+ T cells from blood. All receptors derive from a woman aged 18 to 35 with POLD1 deficiency.

This clone was observed once. The genes are TRBV27 and TRBJ2-7; 8 positions agree with TRBD2. V lost 6 bases and J lost 4; bases outside the gene matches: 11. In germline, CDR1 is MNHEY, CDR2 SMNVEV (reference sequence). This CDR3 spans 15 amino acids. The CDR3 DNA is TGTGCCAGCAGCCCCATTTCCAGCGGGAGATACGAGCAGTACTTC. It specifies CASSPISSGRYEQYF.

The gene calls are TRBV19 and TRBJ2-7; 10 bases fit TRBD2. Trimming at V came to 3 bases and at J to 3 bases, leaving 5 bases not matched to a gene. Germline assignment: CDR1 LNHDA and CDR2 SQIVND (reference sequence). This CDR3 has 15 amino acids. CDR3 coding DNA: TGTGCCAGTAGTATCCAGCGGGAGGGCCTCTACGAGCAGTACTTC. Translating gives CASSIQREGLYEQYF.

The CDR3: CASSLGQGYAYEQYF. The CDR3 region has the DNA TGCGCCAGCAGCCTCGGACAGGGATACGCCTACGAGCAGTACTTC. The V call is TRBV4-1, the J call TRBJ2-7; 8 nucleotides line up with TRBD1. Losses at the gene ends were 4 bases for V and 2 bases for J; bases not matched to a gene: 7. CDR1 MGHRA and CDR2 YSYEKL come from the germline V gene. The CDR3 sequence is 15 residues long.

The count of this clone is one. V is TRBV3-1 (or the pseudogene TRBV3-2) and J is TRBJ2-7; TRBD2 matches at 14 bases. The CDR3 sequence is 15 residues long. Per the germline V gene, CDR1 is LGHDT and CDR2 is YNNKEL (reference sequence). V was clipped by 6 bases and J by 7 bases; unmatched bases: 8. CDR3 sequence reads: CASRQTSGRAGEQYF. The CDR3 DNA sequence: TGTGCCAGCAGGCAGACTAGCGGGAGGGCCGGGGAGCAGTACTTC.

The chain couples TRBV11-1 to TRBJ1-2; no reliable D call. This CDR3 region has 14 residues. Germline V gives CDR1 SGHAT, CDR2 FQDESV (reference sequence). Deletions cut 2 bases from V and 8 bases from J, with 15 bases between. Here the CDR3 reads CASSLTQKWSGYTF. The CDR3 DNA sequence: TGTGCCAGCAGCTTAACACAGAAATGGTCCGGCTACACCTTC.

This clone was observed once. The chain couples TRBV15 to TRBJ2-7; TRBD1 aligns across 8 bases. The CDR3 has 17 amino acids. Trimming removed 1 base from V and 7 bases from J; junction bases left unmatched: 15. Germline V gene sequence: CDR1 LNHNV, CDR2 YYDKDF (reference sequence). The CDR3 nucleotides are TGTGCCACCAGCAGAGGACCCGGGACAGGAGGGGTGGGGGAGCAGTACTTC. Protein sequence: CATSRGPGTGGVGEQYF.

The chain recombines TRBV30 with TRBJ1-4, with 7 bases matching TRBD1. With 6 bases clipped from V and 10 bases from J, the junction kept 14 bases outside the gene matches. The CDR3 has 14 amino acids. Per germline, CDR1 GTSNPN and CDR2 SVGIG (reference sequence). The CDR3 spells CACLQGMDRRKLFF. The DNA of the CDR3 is TGTGCCTGTCTACAGGGGATGGACCGTCGAAAACTGTTTTTT.